Below, 30 T cell receptor beta chains from the same sample are listed, as sequenced in a study of T-cell reconstitution after alpha-beta-depleted transplantation in children. A library of TCRbeta sequences, prepared with unique molecular identifiers, was generated. TCRdb processed the PCR reads anew with MiXCR; each CDR3 protein has one entry. This table holds about 130,000 distinct CDR3 sequences, more than 9.5% found once. Sequencing used PBMCs, mostly from graft donor cells, obtained 180 days after TCRalphabeta/CD19-depleted stem cell transplant. These TCRs come from a girl under three years old who had a stem cell transplant for combined immunodeficiency, so the T cells may come from the graft donor.

V is TRBV19 and J is TRBJ2-1; 9 bases line up with TRBD2. Unmatched junction bases numbered 9, after V lost 6 bases and J lost 6 bases. CDR1 is LNHDA, CDR2 SQIVND, per germline (reference sequence). The CDR3 is made up of 15 amino acids. For the CDR3, the DNA is TGTGCCAGTAGCGGACCGGGACTAGCCCTCAATGAGCAGTTCTTC. Its translation is CASSGPGLALNEQFF.

The chain's CDR3 is CASSKTRDRGQNGYTF. Here the CDR3 DNA reads TGTGCCAGTAGTAAAACTCGGGACAGGGGACAGAATGGCTACACCTTC. The J gene is TRBJ1-2, the V gene TRBV19, with TRBD1 matching over 10 bases. CDR3 length: 16 residues. Germline V lookup: CDR1 LNHDA, CDR2 SQIVND (reference sequence). V shed 4 bases and J 6 bases; nucleotides not matched to a gene: 11.

This clonotype came up a few times. This chain connects TRBV28 to TRBJ2-2, with D hard to call. Germline CDR1 reads MDHEN; CDR2 reads SYDVKM. Trimming took 8 bases from V and 4 from J, leaving 20 bases between them. This CDR3 spans 16 amino acids. This CDR3 reads CASRPLGTTFTGELFF. The CDR3 coding sequence is TGTGCCAGCCGACCCCTCGGCACCACCTTCACCGGGGAGCTGTTTTTT.

This clonotype occurred a few times. The chain carries TRBV12-3 or TRBV12-4 and TRBJ2-6; possible D gene TRBD1, 6 bases. Trimming took 8 bases from V and 0 from J, leaving 17 bases between them. The CDR3 covers 17 residues. DNA for the CDR3: TGTGCCAGCGCCTCCGGGACAAGGGTCTCTGGGGCCAACGTCCTGACTTTC. It codes for CASASGTRVSGANVLTF.

This clonotype was seen many times. V gene TRBV12-3 or TRBV12-4 combines with J gene TRBJ2-3; TRBD2 aligns across 7 bases. The CDR3 is 16 residues long. V was clipped by 5 bases and J by 2 bases; unmatched bases: 10. The chain's CDR3 is CASSRPLAKVTDTQYF. For the CDR3, the DNA is TGTGCCAGCAGTAGGCCACTAGCGAAGGTCACAGATACGCAGTATTTT.

In this sample, this clonotype turned up many times. V and J are TRBV28 and TRBJ2-3; 13 bases match TRBD2. J lost 1 base, V lost 4 bases, and 2 bases had no gene match. Germline V gene lookup returns CDR1 MDHEN and CDR2 SYDVKM. This CDR3 region has 16 residues. Here the CDR3 DNA reads TGTGCCAGCAGTTCGGGGACTAGCGGGGGCACAGATACGCAGTATTTT. It translates to CASSSGTSGGTDTQYF. Full variable domain (outside the CDR3, taken from reference TRBV28 and TRBJ2-3): DVKVTQSSRYLVKRTGEKVFLECVQDMDHENMFWYRQDPGLGLRLIYFSYDVKMKEKGDIPEGYSVSREKKERFSLILESASTNQTSMYLCASSSGTSGGTDTQYFGPGTRLTVL.

This clonotype was counted only a few times. This sequence joins TRBV28 and TRBJ2-2, with D maybe TRBD2 (5 bases). CDR1 is MDHEN and CDR2 is SYDVKM in the germline V gene. The length of the CDR3 is 14 residues. The ends were cut back, 6 bases at V and 5 bases at J, with 13 bases in the middle. The CDR3 coding sequence is TGTGCCAGCAGGGCGGACTTCTCTACCGGGGAGCTGTTTTTT. Its protein product is CASRADFSTGELFF. The whole variable domain, remainder taken from reference TRBV28 and TRBJ2-2, is DVKVTQSSRYLVKRTGEKVFLECVQDMDHENMFWYRQDPGLGLRLIYFSYDVKMKEKGDIPEGYSVSREKKERFSLILESASTNQTSMYLCASRADFSTGELFFGEGSRLTVL.

V is TRBV5-1 and J is TRBJ1-1; D not certain. V lost 4 bases and J 1 base, leaving 11 bases between the germline ends. The germline gives CDR1 SGHRS, CDR2 YFSETQ. The CDR3 extends over 14 amino acids. This CDR3 is CASSVALKNTEAFF. The CDR3 DNA is TGCGCCAGCAGCGTAGCCCTAAAGAACACTGAAGCTTTCTTT. Using reference TRBV5-1 and TRBJ1-1 for the parts outside the CDR3, the full variable domain is KAGVTQTPRYLIKTRGQQVTLSCSPISGHRSVSWYQQTPGQGLQFLFEYFSETQRNKGNFPGRFSGRQFSNSRSEMNVSTLELGDSALYLCASSVALKNTEAFFGQGTRLTVV.

V is TRBV20-1 and J is TRBJ2-7; D gene ambiguous. Germline V gene lookup returns CDR1 DFQATT and CDR2 SNEGSKA (reference sequence). V dropped 3 bases and J dropped 4 bases, with 13 bases sitting between them. This CDR3 has 13 residues. CDR3 amino acids: CSASPVAFYEQYF. CDR3 bases: TGCAGTGCTAGCCCCGTAGCCTTTTACGAGCAGTACTTC.

V is TRBV30 and J is TRBJ2-5; D not resolved. Per germline, CDR1 GTSNPN and CDR2 SVGIG (reference sequence). This CDR3 contains 12 residues. Trimming took 1 base from V and 4 from J, leaving 7 bases between them. The CDR3 DNA reads TGTGCCTGGAGTGCTTCAGGAGAGACCCAGTACTTC. Translating gives CAWSASGETQYF. The full variable domain, with the rest looked up from reference TRBV30 and TRBJ2-5, is SQTIHQWPATLVQPVGSPLSLECTVEGTSNPNLYWYRQAAGRGLQLLFYSVGIGQISSEVPQNLSASRPQDRQFILSSKKLLLSDSGFYLCAWSASGETQYFGPGTRLLVL.

The chain carries TRBV19 and TRBJ1-6; the D is unclear. Deletions cut 1 base from V and 5 bases from J, with 6 bases between. This CDR3 has 14 residues. Germline lookup yields CDR1 LNHDA and CDR2 SQIVND (reference sequence). CDR3 amino acids: CASSIAADNSPLHF. CDR3 coding DNA: TGTGCCAGTAGTATAGCAGCTGATAATTCACCCCTCCACTTT.

This chain uses TRBV28 with TRBJ2-4, with 8 bases identical to TRBD2. V lost 4 bases, J lost 7 bases, and 21 bases stayed unmatched. CDR1 and CDR2 (germline): MDHEN, SYDVKM. CDR3 length: 19 amino acids. CDR3 residues: CASSWSSAGAGADGNIQYF. The CDR3 DNA is TGTGCCAGCAGTTGGTCGTCAGCGGGGGCCGGGGCCGACGGGAACATTCAGTACTTC.

This clonotype was recorded a few times. DNA of the CDR3: TGTGCCAGCTCACCAAGGGGATCCAACGAGCAGTACTTC. Translated: CASSPRGSNEQYF. The chain joins TRBV18 to TRBJ2-7; possibly TRBD1 for D (5 bases). CDR3 length: 13 amino acids. The V gene's germline CDR1 is KGHSH and CDR2 LQKENI. V dropped 2 bases and J dropped 5 bases, with 10 bases sitting between them.

This clonotype was seen a few times. One end of the junction fails to match germline, which may point to a read error. The CDR3: CANSLAIGSYEQYF. Here the CDR3 DNA reads TGCGCCAACAGCTTGGCCATCGGATCCTACGAGCAGTACTTC. The V call is TRBV5-1, the J call TRBJ2-7, with D unclear. CDR3 size: 14 residues. Germline V gene lookup returns CDR1 SGHRS and CDR2 YFSETQ.

Here the CDR3 reads CASSQRTSGNTIYF. CDR3 coding DNA: TGTGCCAGCAGCCAGCGGACCTCTGGAAACACCATATATTTT. The chain has TRBV7-6 and TRBJ1-3; D remains ambiguous. The CDR3 spans 14 residues. The V gene lost 5 bases and the J gene lost 0 bases, with 8 bases spanning the gap. Germline CDR1 is SGHVS and CDR2 is FNYEAQ. Full variable domain (remainder filled in from reference TRBV7-6 and TRBJ1-3): GAGVSQSPRYKVTKRGQDVALRCDPISGHVSLYWYRQALGQGPEFLTYFNYEAQQDKSGLPNDRFSAERPEGSISTLTIQRTEQRDSAMYRCASSQRTSGNTIYFGEGSWLTVV.

The chain carries TRBV5-1 and TRBJ2-7, with TRBD1 as a possible D gene (5 bases). Per the germline V gene, CDR1 is SGHRS and CDR2 is YFSETQ. V lost 5 bases and J 0 bases, leaving 18 bases between the germline ends. There are 16 residues in the CDR3. The CDR3 is CASSPDLQASSYEQYF. Written as DNA, the CDR3 is TGCGCCAGCAGTCCCGATCTACAGGCGAGCTCCTACGAGCAGTACTTC. Based on the CDR3 plus reference TRBV5-1 and TRBJ2-7, the full variable domain is KAGVTQTPRYLIKTRGQQVTLSCSPISGHRSVSWYQQTPGQGLQFLFEYFSETQRNKGNFPGRFSGRQFSNSRSEMNVSTLELGDSALYLCASSPDLQASSYEQYFGPGTRLTVT.

The chain employs TRBV3-1 and TRBJ2-7; 7 bases match TRBD1. The germline V gene has CDR1 LGHDT and CDR2 YNNKEL (reference sequence). The ends lost 1 base at V and 7 bases at J; junction bases unmatched: 7. The CDR3 consists of 14 residues. The CDR3 DNA sequence: TGTGCCAGCAGCCAAGTAGGGGGCCAGGGGGAGCAGTACTTC. This gives the protein CASSQVGGQGEQYF.

This clonotype turned up a few times. V gene TRBV5-1 combines with J gene TRBJ2-3; 7 bases map to TRBD1. Trimming removed 7 bases from V and 4 bases from J; junction bases left unmatched: 6. The germline V gene encodes CDR1 SGHRS and CDR2 YFSETQ. This CDR3 comprises 13 residues. The DNA of the CDR3 is TGCGCCAGCCGCGACAGGGTCGCAGATACGCAGTATTTT. The encoded protein is CASRDRVADTQYF.

The chain employs TRBV20-1 and TRBJ2-7; TRBD1 is a possible D gene (5 bases). The V gene lost 6 bases and the J gene lost 10 bases, with 22 bases spanning the gap. The V gene's germline CDR1 is DFQATT and CDR2 SNEGSKA (reference sequence). The CDR3 runs 13 residues. The CDR3 DNA is TGCAGTGCCGCTTTTCAGGGAAACAAAGACCAGTACTTC. It encodes CSAAFQGNKDQYF.

The table lists this clonotype with many counts. The J gene is TRBJ2-7, the V gene TRBV25-1; 8 nucleotides line up with TRBD1. Germline V gene data show CDR1 as MGHDK and CDR2 as SYGVNS. The trim removed 8 bases at V and 3 bases at J, leaving 3 bases unmatched. The CDR3 has 12 residues. The CDR3 sequence is CASRTGNYEQYF. CDR3 sequence (DNA): TGTGCCAGCCGGACAGGGAACTACGAGCAGTACTTC.

This rearrangement joins TRBV12-3 or TRBV12-4 to TRBJ2-5; unclear D gene. The CDR3 consists of 13 residues. Trimming took off 3 bases at V and 5 bases at J, with 10 bases between the two ends. Here the CDR3 reads CASSFGLLETQYF. DNA of the CDR3: TGTGCCAGCAGTTTTGGTCTCTTGGAGACCCAGTACTTC.

This clonotype turned up a few times. The rearrangement links TRBV20-1 to TRBJ2-7; the D is unclear. V was pared by 4 bases and J by 2 bases, with 6 bases between. CDR3 length: 11 residues. Germline V lookup: CDR1 DFQATT, CDR2 SNEGSKA (reference sequence). The CDR3 region is CSANTAYEQYF. CDR3 nucleotides: TGCAGTGCTAACACTGCCTACGAGCAGTACTTC.

Ten or more counts support this clonotype. This chain links TRBV4-2 with TRBJ2-7; D uncertain. Deletions cut 0 bases from V and 0 bases from J, with 9 bases between. The CDR3 length is 15 residues. CDR1 is LGHNA and CDR2 is YNFKEQ in the germline V gene. The CDR3 region is CASSQDDRSSYEQYF. CDR3 bases: TGTGCCAGCAGCCAAGACGACCGGAGCTCCTACGAGCAGTACTTC.

This chain joins TRBV20-1 and TRBJ1-4; no reliable D call. Germline CDR1 reads DFQATT; CDR2 reads SNEGSKA (reference sequence). Trimming removed 5 bases at V and 1 base at J, with 11 bases between. The CDR3 covers 14 residues. The CDR3 DNA is TGCAGTGCTTCTGAGTGGGGAACTAATGAAAAACTGTTTTTT. Encoded protein: CSASEWGTNEKLFF.

V usage is TRBV7-2 and J usage is TRBJ2-3, with 9 bases fitting TRBD2. The CDR3 loop spans 17 amino acids. V lost 2 bases to trimming and J lost 4 bases; unmatched junction nucleotides: 10. The germline gives CDR1 SGHTA, CDR2 FQGNSA. CDR3 protein: CASSLLAGKIPSDTQYF. The CDR3 nucleotides read TGTGCCAGCAGCTTACTAGCGGGGAAGATCCCCTCAGATACGCAGTATTTT.

About this clonotype: One end of the junction does not line up with germline, which may come from a read error. V usage is TRBV3-1 and J usage is TRBJ2-4; no clear D. Germline loops: CDR1 LGHDT, CDR2 YNNKEL (reference sequence). The CDR3 is made up of 11 amino acids. Here the CDR3 DNA reads TGTGCCAGCAGCCAAGGCAACAGTCAGTACTTC. Residues: CASSQGNSQYF.

This clonotype was detected ten times or more. V is TRBV20-1 and J is TRBJ2-1; 8 bases line up with TRBD2. The CDR3 covers 13 residues. V lost 6 bases and J lost 3; bases outside the gene matches: 4. Germline CDR1 reads DFQATT; CDR2 reads SNEGSKA (reference sequence). CDR3 nucleotide sequence: TGCAGTGCCACCGGGACTAGCTACAATGAGCAGTTCTTC. It specifies CSATGTSYNEQFF.

The chain is built from TRBV20-1 and TRBJ1-1; D unresolved. The CDR3 covers 13 residues. Germline V gene data show CDR1 as DFQATT and CDR2 as SNEGSKA (reference sequence). Trimming shortened V by 8 bases and J by 3 bases, and 16 bases separated the two germline ends. In DNA form, the CDR3 reads TGCAGTTCAACCGGACCGCCGCACACTGAAGCTTTCTTT. Translation gives CSSTGPPHTEAFF.

This clonotype has a handful of counts. The chain joins TRBV20-1 to TRBJ2-1; TRBD1 aligns across 9 bases. The germline V gene encodes CDR1 DFQATT and CDR2 SNEGSKA (reference sequence). This CDR3 comprises 17 residues. V trimming: 0 bases; J trimming: 4 bases; junction bases outside the gene matches: 10. This CDR3 is CSARDRNLDRGYNEQFF. CDR3 nucleotides: TGCAGTGCTAGAGATCGGAATCTGGACAGGGGATACAATGAGCAGTTCTTC.

This clonotype was found many times. V is TRBV10-3 and J is TRBJ2-2; the D gene is possibly TRBD1 (5 bases). Looked up from germline, CDR1 is ENHRY and CDR2 is SYGVKD. V gave up 3 bases and J gave up 5 bases, with 10 bases separating them. The CDR3 sequence is 14 residues long. CDR3 loop: CAISDFSGTGELFF. DNA of the CDR3: TGTGCCATCAGTGATTTTTCAGGGACCGGGGAGCTGTTTTTT.